This T cell receptor beta chain derives from a study of OX40 agonist ivuxolimab in advanced cancers. Method: immunoSEQ multiplex PCR; TCRdb's copy keeps in-frame clones and lacks some. The sample carries 60,000 to 95,000 clones, 70% to 90% recorded once. The length of the CDR3 is 15 residues. From germline, CDR1 is SGHAT and CDR2 FQNNGV. V was pared by 8 bases and J by 1 base, with 8 bases of the junction left unmatched. The sample in question was CD4+ or CD8+ T cells sorted from blood, obtained in a trial of the OX40 agonist ivuxolimab. This chain links TRBV11-2 with TRBJ1-2; 9 positions match TRBD1. The receptor was isolated from an adult with an advanced solid tumor such as melanoma, head and neck, liver or kidney cancer. The CDR3 spells CASSSTGGDNYGYTF. Written as DNA, the CDR3 is TGTGCCAGCTCTTCAACAGGGGGCGATAACTATGGCTACACCTTC.